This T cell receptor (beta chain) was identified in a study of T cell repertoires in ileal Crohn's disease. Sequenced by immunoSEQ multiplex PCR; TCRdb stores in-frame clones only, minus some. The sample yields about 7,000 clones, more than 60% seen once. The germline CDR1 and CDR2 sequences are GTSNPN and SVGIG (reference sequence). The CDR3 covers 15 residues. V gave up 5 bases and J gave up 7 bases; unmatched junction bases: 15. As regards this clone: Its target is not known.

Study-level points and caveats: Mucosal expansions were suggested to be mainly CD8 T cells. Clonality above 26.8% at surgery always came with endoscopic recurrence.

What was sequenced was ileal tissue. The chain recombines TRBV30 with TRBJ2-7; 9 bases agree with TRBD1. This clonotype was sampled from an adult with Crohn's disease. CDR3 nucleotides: TGTGCCTGGGGAACCGGGACAGGGAATACAAGAGAGCAGTACTTC. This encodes CAWGTGTGNTREQYF.